A selection of T cell receptor beta chains follows, all from one sample in a study of blood T cell repertoires in COVID-19. Using immunoSEQ multiplex PCR, the repertoire was profiled, and TCRdb retains in-frame clones only, with some absent. The sample holds about 200,000 clones; 86% are singletons and the top ten take 4.5% to 7%. The sample comprised PBMCs or T cells enriched from blood (not recorded which). The receptors come from a man aged 40-49 years with acute COVID-19. CDR3s include the opening cysteine and the closing phenylalanine or tryptophan. Fields, in order: V gene, D gene, clone size, J gene, CDR3 DNA, CDR3 protein. The D gene is left open where the match is weak. For some rows the clone size is stated as once, few or many, or as a class when expanded; others skip it.

v_gene: TRBV12-3/TRBV12-4; d_gene: .; abundance: .; j_gene: TRBJ1-2; CDR3nt: TGTGCCAGCAGTCAACAGCACTATGGCTACACCTTC; CDR3aa: CASSQQHYGYTF
v_gene: TRBV5-6; d_gene: TRBD1; abundance: .; j_gene: TRBJ1-4; CDR3nt: TGTGCCAGCAGCTTGGTCGGGACAGATAATGAAAAACTGTTTTTT; CDR3aa: CASSLVGTDNEKLFF
v_gene: TRBV6-6; d_gene: TRBD1; abundance: few; j_gene: TRBJ1-2; CDR3nt: TGTGCCAGCCAGGGGGAAAATAACTATGGCTACACCTTC; CDR3aa: CASQGENNYGYTF
v_gene: TRBV18; d_gene: .; abundance: few; j_gene: TRBJ1-1; CDR3nt: TGTGCCAGCTCACCACAGGGGAAAACTGAAGCTTTCTTT; CDR3aa: CASSPQGKTEAFF
v_gene: TRBV6-4; d_gene: .; abundance: .; j_gene: TRBJ1-5; CDR3nt: TGTGCCAGCAGTTACGACTTTAGCAATCAGCCCCAGCATTTT; CDR3aa: CASSYDFSNQPQHF
v_gene: TRBV2; d_gene: TRBD1; abundance: .; j_gene: TRBJ2-2; CDR3nt: TGTGCCAGCAGTGGGGACAGGGGATTAGGCGGGGAGCTGTTTTTT; CDR3aa: CASSGDRGLGGELFF
v_gene: TRBV5-4; d_gene: TRBD1; abundance: .; j_gene: TRBJ2-5; CDR3nt: TGTGCCAGCAGTCCCCCGGGACAGTATCCAGAGACCCAGTACTTC; CDR3aa: CASSPPGQYPETQYF
v_gene: TRBV11-2; d_gene: TRBD1; abundance: once; j_gene: TRBJ1-2; CDR3nt: TGTGCCAGCAGTGAGACAGGGCATGGCTACACCTTC; CDR3aa: CASSETGHGYTF
v_gene: TRBV6-2/TRBV6-3; d_gene: .; abundance: .; j_gene: TRBJ2-7; CDR3nt: TGTGCCAGCAGCCGAAGTCGGTTCGGCGAGCAGTACTTC; CDR3aa: CASSRSRFGEQYF
v_gene: TRBV4-1; d_gene: TRBD1; abundance: .; j_gene: TRBJ1-2; CDR3nt: TGCGCCAGCAGCCAGGGGGACAGCTATGGCTACACCTTC; CDR3aa: CASSQGDSYGYTF
v_gene: TRBV28; d_gene: TRBD1; abundance: once; j_gene: TRBJ1-5; CDR3nt: TGTGCCAGCAGTTACGACAGGGGGCTACCCAATCAGCCCCAGCATTTT; CDR3aa: CASSYDRGLPNQPQHF
v_gene: TRBV7-9; d_gene: .; abundance: once; j_gene: TRBJ2-5; CDR3nt: TGTGCCAGCAGCTTAGCCCCTAGCTACTACGGGCAGACCCAGTACTTC; CDR3aa: CASSLAPSYYGQTQYF
v_gene: TRBV11-2; d_gene: TRBD2; abundance: .; j_gene: TRBJ2-7; CDR3nt: TGTGCCAGCAGCGAGTCAGCGGGAGGGGACGAGCAGTACTTC; CDR3aa: CASSESAGGDEQYF
v_gene: TRBV28; d_gene: .; abundance: .; j_gene: TRBJ1-6; CDR3nt: TGTGCCAGCAGAGGACACGGGGGTTCACCCCTCCACTTT; CDR3aa: CASRGHGGSPLHF
v_gene: TRBV1; d_gene: .; abundance: .; j_gene: TRBJ2-7; CDR3nt: TGCACCAGCAGCCAGAGTAGCGGGTGGGGCTACGAGCAGTACTTC; CDR3aa: CTSSQSSGWGYEQYF